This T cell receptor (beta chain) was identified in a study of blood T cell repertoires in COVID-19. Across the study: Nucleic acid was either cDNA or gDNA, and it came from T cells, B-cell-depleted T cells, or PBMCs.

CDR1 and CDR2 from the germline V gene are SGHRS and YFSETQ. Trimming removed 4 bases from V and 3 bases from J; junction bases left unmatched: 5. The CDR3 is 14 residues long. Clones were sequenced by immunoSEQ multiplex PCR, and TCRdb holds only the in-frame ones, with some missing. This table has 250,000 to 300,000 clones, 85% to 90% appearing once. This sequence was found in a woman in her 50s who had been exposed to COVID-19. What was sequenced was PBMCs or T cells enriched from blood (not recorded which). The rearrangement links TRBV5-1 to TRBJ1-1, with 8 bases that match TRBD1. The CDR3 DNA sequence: TGCGCCAGCAGCCCGGGGGACAGGTACACTGAAGCTTTCTTT. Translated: CASSPGDRYTEAFF.